This T cell receptor (beta chain) was recorded in a study of Ad26.COV2.S vaccination and SARS-CoV-2 variants. This CDR3 has 14 residues. Germline V gene lookup returns CDR1 WSHSY and CDR2 SAAADI. V was shortened by 3 bases and J by 4 bases, with 12 bases between the two germline ends. Only in-frame clones appear in the TCRdb table, and some are missing; sequencing was by immunoSEQ multiplex PCR. In the table there are about 680,000 clones, roughly 90% of which are singletons. Treatment given: 19 received Ad26.COV2.S at low or high dose, single or two shots; about 5 received placebo; per-sample allocation not given. Material that was analyzed had been drawn on day 63 after the first vaccine or placebo injection.

Sequenced here: peripheral blood, sampled in a trial of Ad26.COV2.S vaccine versus placebo. This receptor was obtained from a person between 18 and 59 years old who received the Ad26.COV2.S COVID-19 vaccine or a placebo. The chain combines TRBV10-2 with TRBJ1-2; tentative D call: TRBD1 (6 bases). CDR3 DNA: TGCGCCAGCAGTGACGCAGACAGGCCCTATGGCTACACCTTC. This sequence encodes CASSDADRPYGYTF.